This entry is about one T cell receptor (beta chain). Its antigen is unknown. No clone much larger than this one lies a single base away; base qualities are absent. TCRbeta CDR3 regions were amplified from genomic DNA using the immunoSEQ Assay, a bias-controlled multiplex PCR. Concerning the study's data processing: Nucleated cell counts per sample were estimated from amplification of reference gene primers within the assay. To quantify the absolute abundance of each unique TCRbeta CDR3 rearrangement, sequence reads were collapsed and filtered. For each sample, productive Simpson clonality was calculated as the square root of Simpson's diversity index over productive rearrangements. The immuneACCESS repertoire file appears here via TCRdb, limited to in-frame rearrangements. These files lack a portion of the clones; in checked studies, under half of the deficit traces to unresolved V genes, and the cause of the others is not known. V and J calls plus clone size are reproduced from that table; the DNA served to infer D and trimming. This sample lists 55,000 to 70,000 clones; approximately 86% were detected once. The ten top clones hold roughly 4% of the sample.

Here V drops 3 bases and J drops 4 bases, and the junction holds 9 bases not matched to any gene. The CDR3 spans 18 residues, from the cysteine through the phenylalanine. Only the CDR3 region is kept as DNA, spanning 54 bases read in frame from base 1. CDR1 and CDR2, looked up from the germline V gene (reference sequence), are LNHDA and SQIVND. This specimen belongs to a study of blood T cell repertoires in COVID-19 (dated by TCRdb to the early 2020s). Turning to the overall study: Collaborator samples came from the United States, Italy and Spain and covered acute and convalescent phases of COVID-19. A freely available public database, intended as a resource for researchers studying the immune response to SARS-CoV-2, is where the repertoires were released. The samples were drawn from two sources: the first 160 participants of the ongoing ImmuneRACE study, and about 1,300 subjects contributed by 6 global collaborators. Where available, HLA class I and class II types were taken from metadata supplied by the sample provider and were not determined by assay-based typing. The material from the prospective study consisted of cDNA or gDNA derived from T cells, B-cell-depleted T cells, or PBMCs. The dataset comprised deeply sampled blood TCRbeta repertoires from subjects exposed to, actively infected with, or recovered from COVID-19. The sample metadata nearly always contained a de-identified subject ID, COVID-19 status, age in years and sex.

The collaborating institutions used their own protocols to collect whole blood in K2EDTA tubes. For TCRbeta analysis, collaborators shipped samples as frozen whole blood, isolated PBMCs, or DNA extracted from either of those sample types. Results and caveats for the whole study, not just this receptor: The quantity of clinical and demographic metadata differed by source and by participant and was supplied without curation.

The V and J genes are TRBV19 and TRBJ2-3, and TRBD2 matches 14 of the central bases. Sequencing was performed on peripheral blood. This clonotype was sampled from a man aged 45-65 years with acute or convalescent COVID-19. The CDR3 region: CASSMTSGGALGSDTQYF. The DNA is as follows: TGTGCCAGTAGTATGACTAGCGGGGGGGCTTTAGGCTCAGATACGCAGTATTTT.